A selection of T cell receptor beta chains follows, all from one sample in a study of T cell repertoires in cytomegalovirus infection. TCRdb passed the reads through MiXCR, listing each CDR3 protein once. The sample has roughly 280,000 distinct CDR3 sequences, approximately 15% seen once. The sample was PBMCs. The receptors originated from a human donor in good health (CMV status not recorded). Some clones in this sample may be carry-over from other donors' samples. The CDR3 runs from the conserved cysteine through the conserved F or W. The order of the fields is V gene, CDR3 length, clone size, CDR3 protein. The size field is filled for only some rows; it gives once, few, many or a size class.

TRBV28 | 15 | few | CASSLPGTGGRAQYF
TRBV3-1 | 17 | - | CASSQDRDSLNTGELFF
TRBV20-1 | 15 | - | CSATSGERSYNEQFF
TRBV7-8 | 14 | many | CASSRDRGPGEQYF
TRBV10-2 | 14 | - | CASSESRFGYGYTF
TRBV20-1 | 13 | - | CSAKTGGPGELFF
TRBV12-3/TRBV12-4 | 14 | - | CASSLTQASHEQYF
TRBV6-5 | 13 | many | CASSYSEDQPQHF
TRBV5-1 | 15 | - | CASSRNTGGNYEQYF
TRBV29-1 | 11 | - | CSVVLETEAFF
TRBV6-6 | 12 | few | CASLDTNTEAFF
TRBV7-4 | 14 | - | CASSFGTTTYEQYF
TRBV7-2 | 13 | many | CASSSLIGSPLHF
TRBV19 | 14 | few | CASRTTGQNAQAFF
TRBV6-5 | 14 | few | CASSSPGGGKTQYF
TRBV18 | 15 | - | CASSPVGTGREKLFF
TRBV7-2 | 15 | many | CASRAGAGAYNEQFF
TRBV10-3 | 16 | few | CAISESSGKRNQPQHF
TRBV7-6 | 16 | few | CASSLTGYRSPGELFF
TRBV4-1 | 15 | many | CASSQEPQRDNEQFF
TRBV6-1 | 17 | many | CASSEPGGLGAKNIQYF
TRBV7-2 | 14 | many | CASSLGGAGETQYF
TRBV7-2 | 17 | many | CASSLVPVRGGYNEQFF
TRBV7-9 | 15 | few | CASSFRGTSTDTQYF
TRBV6-1 | 15 | many | CASSTPGQGFYEQYF
TRBV20-1 | 14 | few | CSATRDRVYNEQFF
TRBV7-3 | 15 | many | CASSADSANTGELFF
TRBV5-6 | 14 | - | CASSPGTSQETQYF
TRBV7-9 | 14 | - | CASRRQGANEKLFF
TRBV7-2 | 16 | many | CASSGVATQTFYEQYF
TRBV7-2 | 14 | many | CASSFQGANTEAFF
TRBV4-2 | 16 | - | CASSQEFRQKYTEAFF
TRBV28 | 15 | - | CASSSVGQPDQPQHF
TRBV5-4 | 14 | many | CASSLRGEVTEAFF
TRBV29-1 | 12 | few | CSGYGASNEQFF
TRBV4-3 | 16 | many | CASSQEIAGGRDEQYF
TRBV20-1 | 14 | few | CSARNRGSYNEQFF
TRBV7-2 | 15 | - | CASSFEVVRYNEQFF
TRBV6-6 | 17 | few | CASSYSGGPRLPYEQYF
TRBV6-2/TRBV6-3 | 15 | many | CASSHGLAGGFEQFF
TRBV27 | 16 | many | CASSFNLGGAADTQYF
TRBV4-3 | 16 | - | CASSQGLAGNTGELFF
TRBV20-1 | 15 | - | CSVQHSGRETGELFF
TRBV20-1 | 16 | - | CSARGSLSGRLNEQFF
TRBV7-2 | 13 | many | CASSPEVVSEAFF
TRBV19 | 17 | many | CASSITGQGIRNTEAFF
TRBV27 | 11 | many | CASPPRGEQFF
TRBV28 | 13 | many | CATLNLGGGWAFF
TRBV28 | 12 | many | CASVGQSYEQYF